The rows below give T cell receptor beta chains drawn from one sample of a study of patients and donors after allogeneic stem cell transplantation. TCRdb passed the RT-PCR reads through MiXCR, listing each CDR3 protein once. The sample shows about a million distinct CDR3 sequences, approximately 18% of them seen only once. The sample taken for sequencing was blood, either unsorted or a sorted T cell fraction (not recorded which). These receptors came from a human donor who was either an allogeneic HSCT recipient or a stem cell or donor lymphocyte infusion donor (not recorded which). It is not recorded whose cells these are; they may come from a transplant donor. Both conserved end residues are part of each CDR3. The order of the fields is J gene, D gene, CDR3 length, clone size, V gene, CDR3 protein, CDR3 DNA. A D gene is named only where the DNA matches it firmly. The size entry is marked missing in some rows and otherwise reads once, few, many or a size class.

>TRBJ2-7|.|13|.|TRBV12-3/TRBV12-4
CATSSGGGGEQYF
TGTGCCACCTCTAGTGGCGGGGGCGGGGAGCAGTACTTC
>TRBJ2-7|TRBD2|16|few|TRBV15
CATSRPGNRGAYEQYF
TGTGCCACCAGCAGACCGGGGAACCGGGGGGCCTACGAGCAGTACTTC
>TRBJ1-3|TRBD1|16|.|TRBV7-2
CASREDRGAFRNTIYF
TGTGCCAGCAGGGAAGACAGGGGGGCTTTCAGAAACACCATATATTTT
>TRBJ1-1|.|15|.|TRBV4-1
CASSQGSLRSTEAFF
TGCGCCAGCAGCCAAGGTTCTTTGAGGTCTACTGAAGCTTTCTTT
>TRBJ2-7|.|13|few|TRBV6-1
CASVKTDTYEQYF
TGTGCCAGCGTCAAGACCGATACCTACGAGCAGTACTTC
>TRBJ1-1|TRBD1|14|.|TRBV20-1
CSALPGQGLSEAFF
TGCAGTGCACTACCGGGACAGGGGTTGTCTGAAGCTTTCTTT
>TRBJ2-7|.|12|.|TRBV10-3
CAISQGPYEQYF
TGTGCCATCAGTCAAGGACCTTACGAGCAGTACTTC
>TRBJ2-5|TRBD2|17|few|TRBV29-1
CSVYGLAGILQGETQYF
TGCAGCGTCTATGGACTAGCGGGGATACTCCAAGGAGAGACCCAGTACTTC
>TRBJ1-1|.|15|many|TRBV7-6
CASSFKPDTATEAFF
TGTGCCAGCAGCTTCAAGCCGGACACCGCAACTGAAGCTTTCTTT
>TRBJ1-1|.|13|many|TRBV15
CATSRETNTEAFF
TGTGCCACCAGCAGAGAAACGAACACTGAAGCTTTCTTT
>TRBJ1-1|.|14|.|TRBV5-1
CASSPQNSNTEAFF
TGCGCCAGCAGTCCTCAGAACTCGAACACTGAAGCTTTCTTT
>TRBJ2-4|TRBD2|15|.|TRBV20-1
CSARDLAGGWDIQYF
TGCAGTGCTAGAGATCTAGCGGGGGGGTGGGACATTCAGTACTTC
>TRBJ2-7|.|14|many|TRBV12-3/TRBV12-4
CASSYRPSSYEQYF
TGTGCCAGCAGTTATCGTCCGAGCTCCTACGAGCAGTACTTC
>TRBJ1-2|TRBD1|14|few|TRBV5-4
CASSWTGGGDGYTF
TGTGCCAGCAGCTGGACAGGGGGGGGCGATGGCTACACCTTC
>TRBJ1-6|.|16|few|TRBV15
CATSRDRAGGNSPLHF
TGTGCCACCAGCAGAGATCGGGCAGGCGGGAATTCACCCCTCCACTTT
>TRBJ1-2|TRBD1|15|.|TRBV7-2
CASSLVGQGNYGYTF
TGTGCCAGCAGCTTGGTGGGACAGGGCAACTATGGCTACACCTTC
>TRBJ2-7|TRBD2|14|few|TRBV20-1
CSAGLSGGSYEQYF
TGCAGTGCTGGCCTATCGGGGGGTTCCTACGAGCAGTACTTC
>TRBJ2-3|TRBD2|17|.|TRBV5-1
CASSLASGGRGTDTQYF
TGCGCCAGCAGCTTGGCTAGCGGGGGGAGAGGCACAGATACGCAGTATTTT
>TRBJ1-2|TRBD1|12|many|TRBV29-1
CSVSGGTYGYTF
TGCAGCGTTTCAGGGGGGACCTATGGCTACACCTTC
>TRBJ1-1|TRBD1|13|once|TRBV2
CASSEVGTGDVFF
TGTGCCAGCAGTGAAGTTGGGACAGGGGATGTTTTCTTT
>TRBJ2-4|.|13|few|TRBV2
CASSEGLSDIQYF
TGTGCCAGCAGTGAAGGTCTGAGTGACATTCAGTACTTC
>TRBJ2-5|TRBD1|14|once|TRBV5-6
CASSLGTGAGTQYF
TGTGCCAGCAGCTTGGGGACAGGGGCAGGGACCCAGTACTTC
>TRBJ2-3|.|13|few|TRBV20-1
CSASRTYTDTQYF
TGCAGTGCTAGTCGGACTTACACAGATACGCAGTATTTT
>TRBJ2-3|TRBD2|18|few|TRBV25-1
CASSEPGLAGGGVNTQYF
TGTGCCAGCAGTGAACCGGGACTAGCGGGGGGTGGGGTTAATACGCAGTATTTT
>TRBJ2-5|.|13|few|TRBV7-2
CASSLWPKETQYF
TGTGCCAGCAGCTTATGGCCTAAAGAGACCCAGTACTTC
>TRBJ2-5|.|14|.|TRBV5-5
CASSYPDKPETQYF
TGTGCCAGCAGCTATCCGGACAAGCCGGAGACCCAGTACTTC
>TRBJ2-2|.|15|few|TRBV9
CASSTRGDHTGELFF
TGTGCCAGCAGCACAAGGGGGGACCACACCGGGGAGCTGTTTTTT
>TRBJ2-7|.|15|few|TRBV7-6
CASSPRGRSTYEQYF
TGTGCCAGCAGCCCAAGGGGCAGGAGTACCTACGAGCAGTACTTC
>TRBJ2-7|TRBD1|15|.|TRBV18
CASSGTGTGGYEQYF
TGTGCCAGCTCAGGAACCGGGACAGGGGGCTACGAGCAGTACTTC
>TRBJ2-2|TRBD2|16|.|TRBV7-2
CALRARLAGRTGELFF
TGTGCCCTGCGGGCCCGACTAGCGGGACGTACCGGGGAGCTGTTTTTT
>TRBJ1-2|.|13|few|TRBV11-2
CASSLTQGNGYTF
TGTGCCAGCAGCTTAACCCAGGGAAATGGCTACACCTTC
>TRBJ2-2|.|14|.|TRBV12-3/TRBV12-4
CASSLKGFTGELFF
TGTGCCAGCAGTTTAAAAGGGTTCACCGGGGAGCTGTTTTTT
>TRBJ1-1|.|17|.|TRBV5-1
CASSYSRGRRMNTEAFF
TGCGCCAGCAGCTATAGCCGGGGACGGAGGATGAACACTGAAGCTTTCTTT
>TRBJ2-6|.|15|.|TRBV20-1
CSAHSGFSGANVLTF
TGCAGTGCTCATTCTGGATTCTCTGGGGCCAACGTCCTGACTTTC
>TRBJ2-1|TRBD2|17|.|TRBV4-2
CASSQDGSGGPYNEQFF
TGTGCCAGCAGCCAAGATGGTAGCGGGGGGCCTTACAATGAGCAGTTCTTC
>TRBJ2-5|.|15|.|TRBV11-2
CASSLDLGFGETQYF
TGTGCCAGCAGCTTAGATCTGGGGTTTGGGGAGACCCAGTACTTC
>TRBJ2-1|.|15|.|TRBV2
CASSGGLLSYNEQFF
TGTGCCAGCAGCGGGGGCCTCCTATCCTACAATGAGCAGTTCTTC
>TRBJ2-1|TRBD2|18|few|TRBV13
CASSSPPERGGPYNEQFF
TGTGCCAGCAGCTCCCCTCCCGAGCGGGGGGGCCCCTACAATGAGCAGTTCTTC
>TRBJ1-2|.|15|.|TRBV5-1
CASSLDRWAVYGYTF
TGCGCCAGCAGCTTGGATAGGTGGGCAGTCTATGGCTACACCTTC
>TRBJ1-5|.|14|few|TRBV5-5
CASSLAVSNQPQHF
TGTGCCAGCAGCTTGGCAGTTAGCAATCAGCCCCAGCATTTT
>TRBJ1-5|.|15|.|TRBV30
CAWSATPHLHQPQHF
TGTGCCTGGAGTGCGACACCTCACCTACATCAGCCCCAGCATTTT